This TCR beta chain was recorded in a study of T cell changes during pregnancy in multiple sclerosis. The CDR3 totals 16 residues. CDR1 is SGHNT, CDR2 YYREEE, per germline (reference sequence). Losses at the gene ends were 3 bases for V and 8 bases for J; bases not matched to a gene: 12. Clones were sequenced by immunoSEQ multiplex PCR, and TCRdb holds only the in-frame ones, with some missing. Of tens of thousands of clones detected, 85% to 95% appear once; the ten largest clones hold over 1%. V is TRBV5-4 and J is TRBJ2-1; 9 bases map to TRBD2. This receptor was taken from a female donor with multiple sclerosis, enrolled in a pregnancy study. The specimen was peripheral blood, collected in the third trimester of pregnancy. The CDR3 region is CASSSIGTSRSHEQFF. The CDR3, as DNA: TGTGCCAGCAGCTCGATAGGGACTAGCCGGAGCCATGAGCAGTTCTTC.